This T cell receptor beta chain was identified during a study of cytomegalovirus exposure and HLA in healthy donors. Across the whole study: Findings of an earlier analysis included about 100 million unique TCR beta sequences from 180 million or so T cells.

The donors (healthy individuals) were bone marrow donors. PCR involved 60 Vbeta and 13 Jbeta primers. The table came from immunoSEQ multiplex PCR; TCRdb's copy has only in-frame clones and leaves some out. The repertoire holds tens of thousands of clones, with over 70% as singletons. This clone showed up just a few times. This CDR3 has 13 amino acids. CDR1 and CDR2 from the germline V gene are MNHNY and SVGAGI (reference sequence). V lost 6 bases to trimming and J lost 8 bases, with 13 bases between them. The sequence came from a man aged 45-60 years in good health and CMV-seronegative. The V gene is TRBV6-6, the J gene TRBJ2-2; no clear D gene. Specimen: PBMCs. The CDR3 is CASRNTPAGELFF. CDR3 nucleotide sequence: TGTGCCAGCAGGAACACCCCTGCTGGGGAGCTGTTTTTT.